Listed below are T cell receptor beta chains from one sample, sequenced in a study of cytomegalovirus exposure and HLA in healthy donors. Here immunoSEQ multiplex PCR was the method, and the copy in TCRdb shows in-frame clones only, minus some. The sample lists about 98,000 clones, roughly 81% occurring once. Sequencing was carried out using PBMCs. These receptors were obtained from a man aged 35-49 years in good health and CMV-seronegative. The CDR3 runs from the conserved cysteine through the conserved F or W. A D gene is named only where the DNA matches it firmly. The size field is filled for only some rows; it gives once, few, many or a size class.

- TRBD1 TRBJ2-5 TRBV29-1 CSVAGGNRGQETQYF TGCAGCGTCGCCGGGGGCAACAGGGGGCAAGAGACCCAGTACTTC
- - TRBJ2-3 TRBV4-3 CASSPRTAMDTDTQYF TGCGCCAGCAGCCCGCGGACAGCCATGGACACAGATACGCAGTATTTT
- TRBD1 TRBJ1-5 TRBV7-9 CASSEGQGAFSQPQHF TGTGCCAGCAGCGAAGGGCAGGGGGCTTTTAGTCAGCCCCAGCATTTT
few - TRBJ1-1 TRBV5-4 CASSLEPGWGTEAFF TGTGCCAGCAGCTTGGAACCGGGGTGGGGCACTGAAGCTTTCTTT
once - TRBJ2-1 TRBV18 CASSPLQQGLYNEQFF TGTGCCAGCTCACCACTGCAGCAGGGACTCTACAATGAGCAGTTCTTC
- TRBD1 TRBJ1-6 TRBV30 CAWAPDRASSYNSPLHF TGTGCCTGGGCCCCGGACAGGGCTAGCTCCTATAATTCACCCCTCCACTTT
- - TRBJ2-7 TRBV11-2 CASSPRGAGVEQYF TGTGCCAGCAGCCCCCGAGGGGCAGGGGTCGAGCAGTACTTC
- - TRBJ2-3 TRBV29-1 CSVSGGTDTQYF TGCAGCGTTAGCGGTGGGACAGATACGCAGTATTTT
- TRBD2 TRBJ2-1 TRBV7-3 CASSLIAGGSLSYNEQFF TGTGCCAGCAGCTTAATTGCGGGGGGCTCCCTCTCCTACAATGAGCAGTTCTTC
few - TRBJ1-1 TRBV11-2 CASSLMATMGSEAFF TGTGCCAGCAGCTTAATGGCAACGATGGGCTCTGAAGCTTTCTTT
- TRBD1 TRBJ1-5 TRBV2 CASSTGAQPQHF TGTGCCAGCAGCACAGGGGCTCAGCCCCAGCATTTT
- TRBD2 TRBJ2-7 TRBV19 CASSINSGGGEQYF TGTGCCAGTAGTATAAATAGCGGGGGCGGCGAGCAGTACTTC
- - TRBJ1-2 TRBV28 CASSLYSGDYGYTF TGTGCCAGCAGTTTATATTCAGGGGACTATGGCTACACCTTC
- TRBD2 TRBJ2-3 TRBV4-1 CASSQEGVAGGPDTQYF TGCGCCAGCAGCCAAGAAGGAGTAGCGGGGGGGCCGGATACGCAGTATTTT
- TRBD1 TRBJ2-1 TRBV7-6 CASSRQGPYNEQFF TGTGCCAGCAGCCGACAGGGTCCCTACAATGAGCAGTTCTTC
- - TRBJ2-7 TRBV28 CASSLDSPYEQYF TGTGCCAGCAGTTTAGACAGTCCCTACGAGCAGTACTTC
- - TRBJ1-2 TRBV14 CASSQDWPEDYNYGYTF TGTGCCAGCAGCCAAGATTGGCCAGAAGATTATAACTATGGCTACACCTTC
- - TRBJ1-5 TRBV10-3 CAISDSGGSNQPQHF TGTGCCATCAGTGATTCGGGGGGTAGCAATCAGCCCCAGCATTTT
- - TRBJ1-5 TRBV7-2 CASSLNYRQNQPQHF TGTGCCAGCAGCTTAAATTACAGACAAAATCAGCCCCAGCATTTT
- TRBD1 TRBJ2-7 TRBV10-3 CAITDRSSYEQYF TGTGCCATCACGGACAGGTCCTCCTACGAGCAGTACTTC
few - TRBJ2-1 TRBV19 CASSGGGYNEQFF TGTGCCAGTAGTGGCGGTGGATACAATGAGCAGTTCTTC
- TRBD1 TRBJ2-1 TRBV29-1 CSVRQGPYNEQFF TGCAGCGTTCGACAGGGGCCCTACAATGAGCAGTTCTTC
- - TRBJ2-7 TRBV7-8 CASSLVGTPDYEQYF TGTGCCAGCAGCTTAGTGGGGACACCCGACTACGAGCAGTACTTC
once - TRBJ1-2 TRBV7-3 CASSLDSGGVDGYTF TGTGCCAGCAGCTTAGACTCGGGAGGCGTTGACGGCTACACCTTC
- - TRBJ2-7 TRBV2 CASREQGGYEQYF TGTGCCAGCAGGGAGCAGGGAGGCTACGAGCAGTACTTC
- - TRBJ1-1 TRBV6-1 CASSPNQSFAFF TGTGCCAGCAGTCCGAACCAGTCGTTTGCTTTCTTT
- - TRBJ1-4 TRBV15 CATSRDLAREGEKLFF TGTGCCACCAGCAGAGATTTAGCCAGGGAAGGAGAAAAACTGTTTTTT
few - TRBJ2-3 TRBV6-1 CASSVWSSTDTQYF TGTGCCAGCAGTGTTTGGAGTAGCACAGATACGCAGTATTTT
- - TRBJ2-1 TRBV5-4 CASSRRDNEQFF TGTGCCAGCAGCCGCAGGGACAATGAGCAGTTCTTC
- - TRBJ1-2 TRBV5-1 CASSLAGANYGYTF TGCGCCAGCAGCTTGGCCGGTGCGAACTATGGCTACACCTTC
- TRBD1 TRBJ2-1 TRBV18 CASSPAGTGFNEQFF TGTGCCAGCTCACCCGCCGGGACAGGGTTCAATGAGCAGTTCTTC
- - TRBJ2-5 TRBV7-2 CASRPTGPETQYF TGTGCCAGCAGACCTACAGGGCCAGAGACCCAGTACTTC
- - TRBJ2-7 TRBV7-2 CASSFIRGASSYEQYF TGTGCCAGCAGCTTTATCCGGGGGGCAAGCTCCTACGAGCAGTACTTC
- TRBD1 TRBJ2-5 TRBV12-5 CASGSGQVQETQYF TGTGCTAGTGGTTCCGGACAGGTCCAAGAGACCCAGTACTTC
- TRBD1 TRBJ1-6 TRBV9 CASSFRDRDNSPLHF TGTGCCAGCAGTTTCCGGGACAGGGATAATTCACCCCTCCACTTT
- - TRBJ1-3 TRBV7-9 CASSLNRDSGNTIYF TGTGCCAGCAGCTTAAACAGAGACTCTGGAAACACCATATATTTT
- - TRBJ2-7 TRBV6-5 CASSYDPSRSYEQYF TGTGCCAGCAGTTACGACCCATCGCGGTCCTACGAGCAGTACTTC
- TRBD1 TRBJ1-1 TRBV27 CASSSTGQGSEAFF TGTGCCAGCAGTTCCACCGGACAGGGCTCTGAAGCTTTCTTT
- TRBD1 TRBJ2-4 TRBV25-1 CASSGGTGYLYF TGTGCCAGCAGTGGTGGGACAGGGTATCTGTACTTC
- - TRBJ1-3 TRBV19 CASSVQGSGNTIYF TGTGCCAGTAGTGTACAGGGCTCTGGAAACACCATATATTTT
once - TRBJ1-2 TRBV14 CASSQDVSDYGYTF TGTGCCAGCAGCCAAGACGTCAGTGACTATGGCTACACCTTC
- TRBD1 TRBJ2-3 TRBV7-9 CASSLPGQGADTQYF TGTGCCAGCAGCTTACCAGGACAGGGGGCCGATACGCAGTATTTT
once - TRBJ2-5 TRBV7-6 CASSLAGGAYETQYF TGTGCCAGCAGCTTAGCTGGGGGCGCATATGAGACCCAGTACTTC
- TRBD1 TRBJ2-7 TRBV19 CATGQGATKYF TGTGCCACCGGACAGGGTGCGACTAAGTACTTC
- - TRBJ2-1 TRBV6-5 CASKKQDNEQFF TGTGCCAGCAAAAAACAGGACAATGAGCAGTTCTTC
- TRBD1 TRBJ2-3 TRBV5-5 CASSPGQGAYDTQYF TGTGCCAGCAGCCCGGGACAGGGGGCATATGATACGCAGTATTTT
few - TRBJ2-7 TRBV9 CASSVASSSYEQYF TGTGCCAGCAGCGTAGCTTCGAGCTCCTACGAGCAGTACTTC
- - TRBJ2-2 TRBV5-1 CASSLDPFLNTGELFF TGCGCCAGCAGCTTGGATCCTTTCCTGAACACCGGGGAGCTGTTTTTT
- - TRBJ1-5 TRBV21-1 CASKRGQPQHF TGTGCCAGCAAAAGGGGCCAGCCCCAGCATTTT
- TRBD1 TRBJ2-2 TRBV7-2 CASSRRGQTGELFF TGTGCCAGCAGCCGAAGGGGACAGACCGGGGAGCTGTTTTTT
- TRBD2 TRBJ2-5 TRBV5-4 CASSPRTSGQETQYF TGTGCCAGCAGCCCGAGGACTAGCGGCCAAGAGACCCAGTACTTC
once TRBD1 TRBJ2-7 TRBV11-2 CASSYDRVGTYEQYF TGTGCCAGCAGCTATGACAGGGTTGGGACCTACGAGCAGTACTTC
few - TRBJ2-1 TRBV5-1 CASSLTGSSYNEQFF TGCGCCAGCAGCTTGACCGGGAGCTCCTACAATGAGCAGTTCTTC
- - TRBJ1-2 TRBV4-3 CASSQEARGRGNYGYTF TGCGCCAGCAGCCAAGAGGCCAGGGGAAGGGGTAACTATGGCTACACCTTC